The 18 T cell receptor beta chains below were found in one sample sequenced in a study of monozygotic twins with inflammatory bowel disease. TCRdb re-called the 5' RACE reads and catalogs CDR3 proteins one per entry, DNA excluded. The table gives some 440,000 distinct CDR3 sequences; the top ten clones make up approximately 2.4% of it. Sequencing was done on a sample of blood. The origin of the receptors is a human donor with ulcerative colitis or Crohn's disease, or a healthy co-twin of an affected twin (not recorded which).

J is TRBJ1-1 and V is TRBV29-1. This CDR3 has 13 amino acids. From germline, CDR1 is SQVTM and CDR2 ANQGSEA. This CDR3 is CSVGPQENTEAFF.

The gene calls are TRBV29-1 and TRBJ2-1; the D call of TRBD2 rests on TCRdb alone, since no DNA is present to check it. This CDR3 is built from 15 residues. Per the germline V gene, CDR1 is SQVTM and CDR2 is ANQGSEA. This chain's CDR3 is CSVVGGSPLYNEQFF.

The chain links TRBV2 to TRBJ1-1; TCRdb's assignment of TRBD1 cannot be checked, as there is no DNA. This CDR3 contains 14 residues. Germline CDR1 is SNHLY and CDR2 is FYNNEI. The CDR3: CASSEGGGNTEAFF. The full variable domain, its missing parts supplied by reference TRBV2 and TRBJ1-1, is EPEVTQTPSHQVTQMGQEVILRCVPISNHLYFYWYRQILGQKVEFLVSFYNNEISEKSEIFDDQFSVERPDGSNFTLKIRSTKLEDSAMYFCASSEGGGNTEAFFGQGTRLTVV.

The J gene is TRBJ1-1, the V gene TRBV7-6; the D call of TRBD1 rests on TCRdb alone, since no DNA is present to check it. Germline CDR1 is SGHVS and CDR2 is FNYEAQ. The CDR3 is made up of 15 amino acids. CDR3 sequence reads: CASSRQQGQGTEAFF. Based on the CDR3 plus reference TRBV7-6 and TRBJ1-1, the full variable domain is GAGVSQSPRYKVTKRGQDVALRCDPISGHVSLYWYRQALGQGPEFLTYFNYEAQQDKSGLPNDRFSAERPEGSISTLTIQRTEQRDSAMYRCASSRQQGQGTEAFFGQGTRLTVV.

The gene calls are TRBV5-1 and TRBJ1-1; TCRdb outputs TRBD1, but without DNA this stays unchecked. In germline, CDR1 is SGHRS, CDR2 YFSETQ. The CDR3 loop spans 13 amino acids. CDR3 region: CASGGTENTEAFF.

V gene TRBV4-1 combines with J gene TRBJ2-3. Germline CDR1 and CDR2: MGHRA and YSYEKL. The CDR3 sequence is 13 residues long. CDR3 protein: CASSLIETDTQYF.

This sequence joins TRBV5-1 and TRBJ2-1; TCRdb gives TRBD1 as the D gene, but with no DNA this cannot be confirmed. The CDR3 covers 13 residues. Per germline, CDR1 SGHRS and CDR2 YFSETQ. CDR3 region: CASSRTGENEQFF.

CDR3: CASSLAGMSSYEQYF. The chain has TRBV7-2 and TRBJ2-7. The CDR3 runs to 15 residues. Germline lookup yields CDR1 SGHTA and CDR2 FQGNSA.

V gene TRBV29-1 combines with J gene TRBJ1-4; no DNA is available, so the TRBD1 call from TCRdb remains unchecked. CDR3 size: 16 residues. Germline V CDR1 and CDR2: SQVTM, ANQGSEA. The CDR3 sequence: CSVQSFAGWTNEKLFF.

This chain uses TRBV4-1 with TRBJ2-1. CDR1 is MGHRA and CDR2 is YSYEKL in the germline V gene. This CDR3 is built from 13 residues. The CDR3 sequence: CASRLTGDNEQFF.

The chain uses TRBV10-3 and TRBJ1-6; the TCRdb D gene call, TRBD1, has no DNA to confirm it. This CDR3 is built from 14 residues. CDR1 and CDR2 (germline): ENHRY, SYGVKD. This CDR3 is CAISQDRGKAPLHF.

The CDR3 reads CASSLPTQGDQDTQYF. The V gene is TRBV7-9, the J gene TRBJ2-3; TCRdb lists TRBD1, though no DNA is available to test this call. CDR1 is SEHNR, CDR2 FQNEAQ, per germline (reference sequence). This CDR3 is built from 16 residues.

The chain uses TRBV28 and TRBJ1-1. There are 15 residues in the CDR3. Germline CDR1 MDHEN, CDR2 SYDVKM. CDR3 sequence: CASSFPGLQVTEAFF.

The CDR3 sequence is CASRLGQGNSPLHF. The genes are TRBV27 and TRBJ1-6; TCRdb reports TRBD1, a call that lacks DNA to check it against. The CDR3 is made up of 14 amino acids. CDR1 and CDR2 (germline): MNHEY, SMNVEV (reference sequence).

The chain joins TRBV10-3 to TRBJ1-2. CDR1 and CDR2 from the germline V gene are ENHRY and SYGVKD. This CDR3 has 12 residues. CDR3 sequence reads: CAISESSYGYTF.

The V gene is TRBV25-1, the J gene TRBJ2-1; TCRdb calls TRBD1, which cannot be checked without DNA. CDR3 length equals 16 residues. CDR1 is MGHDK and CDR2 is SYGVNS in the germline V gene. CDR3 region: CASSEYSGGSLDEQFF.

The chain is built from TRBV18 and TRBJ2-2; the TCRdb D gene call, TRBD1, has no DNA to confirm it. Germline V gene sequence: CDR1 KGHSH, CDR2 LQKENI. CDR3 length equals 16 residues. CDR3 loop: CASSLNLQGNSGELFF.

The CDR3 loop is CASSLDRFTGELFF. This sequence joins TRBV28 and TRBJ2-2; the TRBD1 assignment by TCRdb is unverifiable without DNA. Germline assignment: CDR1 MDHEN and CDR2 SYDVKM. CDR3 size: 14 residues.